This T cell receptor (beta chain) originates from a study of T-cell memory formation after mild COVID-19. Study at large: Largely donor-specific sequence clusters came from a couple of donors. Study-level findings and limits: Clones contracting across day 15 to 85 had a balanced CD4/CD8 profile; later expanding clones leaned CD4+. In pre-infection memory, a portion of responding clones appeared, which suggested that cross-reactive memory joined.

5'RACE with constant-segment primers yielded barcoded, UMI-tagged TCR alpha and TCR beta cDNA libraries. TCRdb reanalysed the 5' RACE reads using MiXCR and keeps one entry per CDR3 protein. This table holds a few hundred thousand distinct CDR3 sequences, 20% to 25% found once. The CDR3 contains 15 residues. V shed 1 base and J shed 4 bases, with 13 bases lying between them. About this clonotype itself: Its cognate antigen is unknown.

The source material was PBMCs or a T cell subset sorted from them (not recorded which). The chain links TRBV12-3 or TRBV12-4 to TRBJ1-2, with D possibly TRBD1 on 5 matching bases. The source is a man in his late teens or twenties who had mild COVID-19 (a few samples of this study predate the infection). Cell type and time point are not known. CDR3 sequence (DNA): TGTGCCAGCAGTTTAGATTTTGGGGCAGCCTATGGCTACACCTTC. Its protein product is CASSLDFGAAYGYTF.